Listed below are T cell receptor beta chains from one sample, sequenced in a study of cytomegalovirus exposure and HLA in healthy donors. The data were produced by immunoSEQ multiplex PCR, yet TCRdb's version contains in-frame clones alone and is incomplete. Seen here are roughly 98,000 clones, about 81% observed once, and the top ten hold less than 1.5%. Sequenced material: PBMCs. The receptors here all came from a man in his forties in good health and CMV-seronegative. The CDR3 runs from the conserved cysteine through the conserved F or W. The D gene is left open where the match is weak. Rows give clone size only sometimes, using once, few, many, or a class for an expanded clone.

TGTGCCACCCTTAATGAAAAACTGTTTTTT	CATLNEKLFF	NA	TRBV28	TRBJ1-4	NA
TGCGCCAGCAGTCAATCGGGGGCCACGCGGATCCTGTACGAGCAGTACTTC	CASSQSGATRILYEQYF	NA	TRBV23-1	TRBJ2-7	NA
TGTGCTAGTGGTTTGGTACAGGCAGGGGGCTACAATGAGCAGTTCTTC	CASGLVQAGGYNEQFF	NA	TRBV12-5	TRBJ2-1	TRBD1
TGTGCCAGCAGTGATTATGGGGGGGGTTACAATGAGCAGTTCTTC	CASSDYGGGYNEQFF	once	TRBV6-4	TRBJ2-1	TRBD2
TGTGCCAGCAGCCCCATCGAGGGAACTGGCTACACCTTC	CASSPIEGTGYTF	few	TRBV7-6	TRBJ1-2	NA
TGTGCCAGCAGCTTAATGTCGGGAAACACCATATATTTT	CASSLMSGNTIYF	NA	TRBV7-2	TRBJ1-3	NA
TGTGCCAGCAGTAAATACAGGGGCTACGAGCAGTACTTC	CASSKYRGYEQYF	NA	TRBV6-6	TRBJ2-7	TRBD1
TGTGCCAGTCGGGGCAGCGGGGGTTCCCGAGAGACCCAGTACTTC	CASRGSGGSRETQYF	NA	TRBV7-6	TRBJ2-5	TRBD2
TGTGCCAGCAGTGAAGCTGGGCAGGTTAATTCACCCCTCCACTTT	CASSEAGQVNSPLHF	NA	TRBV6-1	TRBJ1-6	NA
TGTGCCAGCAGCTCTCGTCCCGGGACAGGGGGCGCGGGTGAAAAACTGTTTTTT	CASSSRPGTGGAGEKLFF	NA	TRBV5-5	TRBJ1-4	TRBD1
TGTGCCAGCACCCTAGCGGGGAGCTCCTACAATGAGCAGTTCTTC	CASTLAGSSYNEQFF	NA	TRBV2	TRBJ2-1	TRBD2
TGTGCCAGCAGTCCCGGGACAGGGGGCGGAGGCTACACCTTC	CASSPGTGGGGYTF	NA	TRBV27	TRBJ1-2	TRBD1
TGCAGCGTTCGACAGGGTAGCACAGATACGCAGTATTTT	CSVRQGSTDTQYF	NA	TRBV29-1	TRBJ2-3	TRBD1
TGTGCCAGCAGCTGGGCGCAGATAGGGGTGACTGAAGCTTTCTTT	CASSWAQIGVTEAFF	few	TRBV5-5	TRBJ1-1	NA
TGTGCCAGCAGCCCGCCAGGGTGGGAAAAAAACATTCAGTACTTC	CASSPPGWEKNIQYF	NA	TRBV5-5	TRBJ2-4	NA
TGTGCCAGACAGGGATTTTCCACAGATACGCAGTATTTT	CARQGFSTDTQYF	NA	TRBV7-2	TRBJ2-3	NA
TGTGCCAGCACCCTCGGACAGGGAGGCTCTGAAGCTTTCTTT	CASTLGQGGSEAFF	NA	TRBV6-5	TRBJ1-1	TRBD1
TGTGCCAGCAGCCCTCGACCCCCTTGGGGGGCCGGGGAGCTGTTTTTT	CASSPRPPWGAGELFF	NA	TRBV11-2	TRBJ2-2	NA
TGTGCCAGTAGCCCAGTATTCAAGAGGTTGAAGGAGGCTGAAGCTTTCTTT	CASSPVFKRLKEAEAFF	NA	TRBV19	TRBJ1-1	NA
TGCGCCAGATGCCATTCCGCGGTTTACAATGAGCAGTTCTTC	CARCHSAVYNEQFF	NA	TRBV4-1	TRBJ2-1	NA
TGTGCCACCAGCAGGGACCCGGGGGACCAAGAGACCCAGTACTTC	CATSRDPGDQETQYF	few	TRBV15	TRBJ2-5	NA
TGTGCCAGCAAGGCGACAGCTTACAATGAGCAGTTCTTC	CASKATAYNEQFF	few	TRBV27	TRBJ2-1	NA
TGTGCCAGCAGGCCCGACAGGGGTAGTGGAAACACCATATATTTT	CASRPDRGSGNTIYF	NA	TRBV7-9	TRBJ1-3	TRBD1
TGTGCCAGCAGCCCGACGGGGGACTATGGCTACACCTTC	CASSPTGDYGYTF	NA	TRBV7-9	TRBJ1-2	NA
TGTGCCAGCAGCTTACCAGGGTCTAATGAAAAACTGTTTTTT	CASSLPGSNEKLFF	NA	TRBV7-9	TRBJ1-4	NA
TGCAGCGCAACAATGGGTAGCGATCGTAATGAAAAACTGTTTTTT	CSATMGSDRNEKLFF	NA	TRBV29-1	TRBJ1-4	NA
TGCGCCAGCAGCTTGCGTCAGGGTAAGGGGACCCAGTACTTC	CASSLRQGKGTQYF	NA	TRBV5-1	TRBJ2-5	NA
TGTGCCAGCAGCTTAGAGACTCACGGGTACGAGCAGTACTTC	CASSLETHGYEQYF	once	TRBV7-2	TRBJ2-7	NA
TGTGCCAGCAGACAACCGGGACAGGGTTCCTACGAGCAGTACTTC	CASRQPGQGSYEQYF	NA	TRBV27	TRBJ2-7	TRBD1
TGTGCCAGCATCCCCGGACAGGCCAACTATGGCTACACCTTC	CASIPGQANYGYTF	once	TRBV2	TRBJ1-2	TRBD1
TGTGCCAGCAGCCAAGGGGGACAGGGGGCCGCTGAAGCTTTCTTT	CASSQGGQGAAEAFF	NA	TRBV28	TRBJ1-1	TRBD1
TGTGCCAGTCGTGGCCGGGTCAGCTCCTACGAGCAGTACTTC	CASRGRVSSYEQYF	NA	TRBV19	TRBJ2-7	NA
TGTGCCAGCAGTAACAGGGGGTTGTCTAATTCACCCCTCCACTTT	CASSNRGLSNSPLHF	NA	TRBV27	TRBJ1-6	TRBD1
TGTGCCAGCAGCCGCCTGGACGGGAACTACGAGCAGTACTTC	CASSRLDGNYEQYF	NA	TRBV7-9	TRBJ2-7	NA
TGTGCCACCCGTTCGAGGGACAGGGGAAATGAAAAACTGTTTTTT	CATRSRDRGNEKLFF	NA	TRBV15	TRBJ1-4	TRBD1
TGTGCCAGCAGCCGGGGACAGGACTCCTACGAGCAGTACTTC	CASSRGQDSYEQYF	NA	TRBV11-2	TRBJ2-7	TRBD1
TGCGCCAGCAGCCCTAGACCCACAGATACGCAGTATTTT	CASSPRPTDTQYF	NA	TRBV5-1	TRBJ2-3	NA
TGTGCCAGCAGTGAGGGGCCCTATGGCTACACCTTC	CASSEGPYGYTF	NA	TRBV2	TRBJ1-2	NA
TGTGCCAGCAGTTTCTCTGGAGGGAACTATGGCTACACCTTC	CASSFSGGNYGYTF	NA	TRBV27	TRBJ1-2	NA
TGCGCCAGCAGCTTGGAGGCGGGGGGGATCACACACACAGATACGCAGTATTTT	CASSLEAGGITHTDTQYF	NA	TRBV5-1	TRBJ2-3	TRBD2
TGTGCCAGCAGCTTAGGGTCGCGGGTCGAGCAGTACTTC	CASSLGSRVEQYF	NA	TRBV7-9	TRBJ2-7	NA
TGTGCCACCGGACAGGGGTCCTACGAGCAGTACTTC	CATGQGSYEQYF	NA	TRBV6-6	TRBJ2-7	TRBD1
TGTGCCAGCAGCCCTATGTACCTATCCAATGAGCAGTTCTTC	CASSPMYLSNEQFF	NA	TRBV7-2	TRBJ2-1	NA
TGTGCCAGCGGCGGACAGTACATCAATCAGCCCCAGCATTTT	CASGGQYINQPQHF	medium-sized	TRBV2	TRBJ1-5	NA
TGTGCCAGCAGGGGGACAGGACAGGTTGAAAAACTGTTTTTT	CASRGTGQVEKLFF	few	TRBV6-5	TRBJ1-4	TRBD1
TGTGCCAGCAGTCGGGACACTTCGGGAGGCTACACCTTC	CASSRDTSGGYTF	NA	TRBV6-6	TRBJ1-2	NA
TGTGCCAGTAGTATAGTCCAGGGGAGCAATCAGCCCCAGCATTTT	CASSIVQGSNQPQHF	few	TRBV19	TRBJ1-5	NA
TGTGCCAGCAGCTTGGACAGGGAGTGGCGGGAGACCCAGTACTTC	CASSLDREWRETQYF	NA	TRBV5-6	TRBJ2-5	NA
TGTGCCAGCAGTCCCCTTTCGACTGCTGGAAACACCATATATTTT	CASSPLSTAGNTIYF	NA	TRBV28	TRBJ1-3	NA
TGCGCCAGCAGCTTGGCCAGGGTCGGTGAAAAACTGTTTTTT	CASSLARVGEKLFF	NA	TRBV5-1	TRBJ1-4	NA
TGTGCCAGCAGCCAAGTTGCAGGGGGAATCTATGGCTACACCTTC	CASSQVAGGIYGYTF	NA	TRBV14	TRBJ1-2	TRBD1
TGTGCCAGCAGCTTACCCGGGACAGTGAGTTTCTACGAGCAGTACTTC	CASSLPGTVSFYEQYF	few	TRBV7-9	TRBJ2-7	TRBD1
TGCGCCAGCAGCTACAGGGGGCGGTCCAACACAGATACGCAGTATTTT	CASSYRGRSNTDTQYF	few	TRBV5-1	TRBJ2-3	TRBD1